These 27 T cell receptor beta chains originate from one sample sequenced in a study of blood T cell repertoires in COVID-19. Sequencing was performed with immunoSEQ multiplex PCR; in TCRdb, only in-frame clones are kept and a portion is missing. The repertoire consists of under 300,000 clones, with roughly 89% occurring once and the leading ten covering approximately 2.1%. The sequenced material came from peripheral blood. The receptors shown here come from a woman aged 60 to 75 with COVID-19, enrolled during active disease.

This clone was seen a single time. The chain uses TRBV9 and TRBJ1-1, with a tentative D call TRBD1 (5 bases). V gave up 3 bases and J gave up 4 bases, with 16 bases separating them. Per the germline V gene, CDR1 is SGDLS and CDR2 is YYNGEE. This CDR3 comprises 15 residues. CDR3: CASSEAPFQGTEAFF. The CDR3 region has the DNA TGTGCCAGCAGCGAGGCCCCTTTCCAGGGCACTGAAGCTTTCTTT.

The V and J genes are TRBV9 and TRBJ2-5; possible D gene TRBD1, 6 bases. This CDR3 has 16 amino acids. V was shortened by 4 bases and J by 5 bases, with 21 bases between the two germline ends. Germline V gene sequence: CDR1 SGDLS, CDR2 YYNGEE. Written as DNA, the CDR3 is TGTGCCAGCAGCACAGGAGCCCTCAGGGGCTGGGAGACCCAGTACTTC. It codes for CASSTGALRGWETQYF.

This chain joins TRBV7-9 and TRBJ1-5; D gene ambiguous. The CDR3 has 15 residues. Germline CDR1 reads SEHNR; CDR2 reads FQNEAQ (reference sequence). V shed 0 bases and J shed 7 bases, with 13 bases lying between them. CDR3: CASSLAGDLKQPQHF. The CDR3 nucleotides are TGTGCCAGCAGCTTAGCCGGGGATTTGAAACAGCCCCAGCATTTT.

The chain carries TRBV21-1 and TRBJ2-7; no DNA check was done on the table's D call, TRBD2. TRBV21-1 is a pseudogene locus. The CDR3 spans 11 residues. CDR3 protein: CASSPSLRQYF. The CDR3 DNA reads TGTGCCAGCAGCCCTTCTCTGCGGCAGTACTTC.

The chain carries TRBV25-1 and TRBJ2-1, with a possible D match to TRBD1 (5 bases). The CDR3 has 13 residues. V lost 5 bases and J 9 bases, leaving 14 bases between the germline ends. CDR1 and CDR2 (germline): MGHDK, SYGVNS. As DNA, the CDR3 is TGTGCCAGCAGTCCCCCAGGGCCTCGTGAGCAGTTCTTC. Translating it yields CASSPPGPREQFF.

J is TRBJ1-1 and V is TRBV3-1 (or the pseudogene TRBV3-2), with 9 positions matching TRBD1. Germline V CDR1 and CDR2: LGHDT, YNNKEL (reference sequence). With V trimmed by 0 bases and J by 10 bases, 9 bases remained unmatched. This CDR3 is 15 amino acids long. DNA of the CDR3: TGTGCCAGCAGCCAAGATTGGGGACAGGGCCGCGCAGCTTTCTTT. It codes for CASSQDWGQGRAAFF.

The gene calls are TRBV18 and TRBJ1-5, with 7 bases matching TRBD1. V shed 6 bases, J shed 6 bases, and the junction held 11 bases outside the gene matches. CDR3 length: 15 amino acids. The germline CDR1 and CDR2 sequences are KGHSH and LQKENI. This chain's CDR3 is CASSLGQAESQPQHF. The CDR3 coding sequence is TGTGCCAGCTCGCTCGGACAGGCCGAAAGTCAGCCCCAGCATTTT.

The J gene is TRBJ1-2, the V gene TRBV5-4, with TRBD1 identical over 7 bases. The V gene end was trimmed by 6 bases and the J gene end by 0 bases; junction bases not matched to a gene: 8. CDR3 length equals 15 residues. Germline V CDR1 and CDR2: SGHNT, YYREEE (reference sequence). In DNA, the CDR3 is TGTGCCAGCACGGGACAGACACATTCTAACTATGGCTACACCTTC. Its protein is CASTGQTHSNYGYTF.

Only one count was recorded for this clone. V usage is TRBV11-2 and J usage is TRBJ2-2, with a possible D match to TRBD1 (6 bases). Trimming shortened V by 5 bases and J by 4 bases, and 14 bases separated the two germline ends. Germline CDR1 SGHAT, CDR2 FQNNGV. The length of the CDR3 is 15 residues. The CDR3, as DNA: TGTGCCAGCAGCCCAGGGGCGATTCCCACCGGGGAGCTGTTTTTT. This gives the protein CASSPGAIPTGELFF.

The V call is TRBV5-1, the J call TRBJ1-4, with D perhaps matching TRBD1 (5 bases). The CDR3 has 15 residues. Germline V lookup: CDR1 SGHRS, CDR2 YFSETQ. V was shortened by 1 base and J by 6 bases, with 13 bases between the two germline ends. In nucleotides, the CDR3 is TGCGCCAGCAGCTTGAACTCCCAGGGTGATGAAAAACTGTTTTTT. Protein product: CASSLNSQGDEKLFF.

V and J are TRBV5-1 and TRBJ2-3, with D possibly being TRBD1 (6 bases). The CDR3 is 13 amino acids. The germline V and J ends were trimmed by 4 bases and 4 bases, with 10 bases remaining between them. Per germline, CDR1 SGHRS and CDR2 YFSETQ. The CDR3 region has the DNA TGCGCCAGCAGCCAGGGGTTCTCAGATACGCAGTATTTT. It specifies CASSQGFSDTQYF. Filled out from reference TRBV5-1 and TRBJ2-3, the complete variable domain reads KAGVTQTPRYLIKTRGQQVTLSCSPISGHRSVSWYQQTPGQGLQFLFEYFSETQRNKGNFPGRFSGRQFSNSRSEMNVSTLELGDSALYLCASSQGFSDTQYFGPGTRLTVL.

The chain carries TRBV10-3 and TRBJ1-4; the match to TRBD1 covers 7 bases. This CDR3 has 14 residues. Germline CDR1 reads ENHRY; CDR2 reads SYGVKD. With 5 bases clipped from V and 8 bases from J, the junction kept 8 bases outside the gene matches. The CDR3 here is CAISPTGREEKLFF. As DNA, the CDR3 is TGTGCCATCAGTCCGACAGGGCGGGAAGAAAAACTGTTTTTT.

This clone was picked up one time. This chain links TRBV7-2 with TRBJ2-2; D unclear. Germline V gene lookup returns CDR1 SGHTA and CDR2 FQGNSA. Trimming took off 0 bases at V and 6 bases at J, with 5 bases between the two ends. The CDR3 is made up of 13 amino acids. The DNA for the CDR3 is TGTGCCAGCAGCTTAGCCAGATCCGGGGAGCTGTTTTTT. Translation: CASSLARSGELFF. The complete variable domain, with remaining parts taken from reference TRBV7-2 and TRBJ2-2, reads GAGVSQSPSNKVTEKGKDVELRCDPISGHTALYWYRQSLGQGLEFLIYFQGNSAPDKSGLPSDRFSAERTGGSVSTLTIQRTQQEDSAVYLCASSLARSGELFFGEGSRLTVL.

The chain carries TRBV6-1 and TRBJ1-2, with 9 bases aligning to TRBD1. Germline V gene sequence: CDR1 MNHNS, CDR2 SASEGT. The CDR3 length is 14 residues. V shed 3 bases, J shed 7 bases, and the junction held 6 bases outside the gene matches. The CDR3 is CASSDRRDRVGYTF. The CDR3 nucleotides are TGTGCCAGCAGTGACCGCCGGGACAGGGTTGGCTACACCTTC.

The V call is TRBV6-6, the J call TRBJ2-1, with D possibly being TRBD1 (6 bases). CDR3 length: 15 residues. Germline loops: CDR1 MNHNY, CDR2 SVGAGI (reference sequence). V shed 5 bases and J shed 1 base, with 12 bases lying between them. CDR3 nucleotide sequence: TGTGCCAGCAGTGCTACAGGGAATTCCTACAATGAGCAGTTCTTC. It encodes CASSATGNSYNEQFF.

The chain uses TRBV18 and TRBJ1-3, with D possibly matching TRBD1 (5 bases). The germline V gene has CDR1 KGHSH and CDR2 LQKENI. The CDR3 extends over 16 amino acids. V lost 2 bases, J lost 0 bases, and 11 bases lay in between. The CDR3: CASSPSGHTSGNTIYF. The CDR3 DNA reads as TGTGCCAGCTCACCAAGTGGACACACCTCTGGAAACACCATATATTTT.

This chain connects TRBV15 to TRBJ1-4; no firm D call. Germline V gives CDR1 LNHNV, CDR2 YYDKDF (reference sequence). The CDR3 is 15 residues long. Trimming pared 2 bases from V and 4 bases from J, leaving 11 bases between. In nucleotides, the CDR3 is TGTGCCACCAGCAGATTGGCAGGAGGTAATGAAAAACTGTTTTTT. Protein sequence: CATSRLAGGNEKLFF.

The chain employs TRBV19 and TRBJ1-1, with no clear D. V shed 3 bases and J shed 0 bases, with 8 bases lying between them. CDR3 length: 14 amino acids. The V gene's germline CDR1 is LNHDA and CDR2 SQIVND (reference sequence). CDR3 amino acids: CASSIGGMNTEAFF. CDR3 coding DNA: TGTGCCAGTAGTATTGGAGGGATGAACACTGAAGCTTTCTTT.

The V call is TRBV7-2, the J call TRBJ2-7, with TRBD1 matching over 10 bases. Losses at the gene ends were 5 bases for V and 5 bases for J; bases not matched to a gene: 9. Per the germline V gene, CDR1 is SGHTA and CDR2 is FQGNSA. CDR3 length equals 15 residues. The CDR3 region is CASSTTGTGVHEQYF. CDR3 nucleotides: TGTGCCAGCAGCACAACCGGGACAGGGGTGCACGAGCAGTACTTC.

V usage is TRBV4-2 and J usage is TRBJ2-1; 12 bases match TRBD2. Per the germline V gene, CDR1 is LGHNA and CDR2 is YNFKEQ. With V trimmed by 7 bases and J by 3 bases, 4 bases remained unmatched. The CDR3 has 15 residues. CDR3 protein: CASTTLAGGYNEQFF. The CDR3 region has the DNA TGTGCCAGCACCACACTAGCGGGGGGCTACAATGAGCAGTTCTTC.

The V call is TRBV4-3, the J call TRBJ1-2, with D possibly being TRBD1 (6 bases). V was trimmed by 0 bases and J by 6 bases, leaving 14 bases between them. This CDR3 spans 15 amino acids. The V gene's germline CDR1 is LGHNA and CDR2 YSLEER. CDR3 nucleotide sequence: TGCGCCAGCAGCCAAGAGGGACATCGGGGAGATGGCTACACCTTC. Protein product: CASSQEGHRGDGYTF.

V and J are TRBV7-2 and TRBJ1-2, with 7 bases that match TRBD1. Germline lookup yields CDR1 SGHTA and CDR2 FQGNSA. With V trimmed by 4 bases and J by 2 bases, 7 bases remained unmatched. The CDR3 is 15 residues long. CDR3 loop: CASSSRETGNYGYTF. In nucleotides, the CDR3 is TGTGCCAGCAGCTCTAGAGAGACAGGGAACTATGGCTACACCTTC.

This chain connects TRBV4-1 to TRBJ1-1, with a tentative D call TRBD1 (6 bases). V lost 2 bases, J lost 3 bases, and 13 bases lay in between. The CDR3 loop spans 15 amino acids. From germline, CDR1 is MGHRA and CDR2 YSYEKL. Here the CDR3 DNA reads TGCGCCAGCAGCCAAAGGGGGACCGTAGACACTGAAGCTTTCTTT. This gives the protein CASSQRGTVDTEAFF.

CDR3 nucleotides: TGTGCCAGCAGCTTAGACTGGAGGTACGAGCAGTACTTC. It is translated as CASSLDWRYEQYF. This sequence joins TRBV7-3 and TRBJ2-7, with D perhaps TRBD2 (5 bases). CDR1 is SGHTA and CDR2 is FQGTGA in the germline V gene. This CDR3 is 13 amino acids long. The ends were cut back, 2 bases at V and 4 bases at J, with 9 bases in the middle.

The chain couples TRBV7-2 to TRBJ1-5, with TRBD1 matching 8 bases. Germline V CDR1 and CDR2: SGHTA, FQGNSA. The J segment lost 4 bases and the V segment lost 6 bases, leaving 5 bases of the junction unmatched. The CDR3 has 14 amino acids. The CDR3 DNA reads as TGTGCCAGCAGTCGACAGGGGAGAAATCAGCCCCAGCATTTT. It yields the protein CASSRQGRNQPQHF. The variable domain in full, completed from reference TRBV7-2 and TRBJ1-5, reads GAGVSQSPSNKVTEKGKDVELRCDPISGHTALYWYRQSLGQGLEFLIYFQGNSAPDKSGLPSDRFSAERTGGSVSTLTIQRTQQEDSAVYLCASSRQGRNQPQHFGDGTRLSIL.

V usage is TRBV19 and J usage is TRBJ1-5; D possibly corresponds to TRBD1 (6 bases). Germline V gives CDR1 LNHDA, CDR2 SQIVND (reference sequence). The CDR3 is 14 residues long. Trimming shortened V by 6 bases and J by 9 bases, and 18 bases separated the two germline ends. In DNA, the CDR3 is TGTGCCAGTAGAAATTCGGACAGCCTGAGGCCCCAGCATTTT. Its protein is CASRNSDSLRPQHF.

V and J are TRBV7-9 and TRBJ1-2; D might be TRBD1 (5 bases). With 3 bases removed from V and 0 bases from J, the gap between germline ends came to 14 bases. There are 16 residues in the CDR3. From germline, CDR1 is SEHNR and CDR2 FQNEAQ (reference sequence). CDR3 region: CASSFSAGFANYGYTF. The CDR3 nucleotides read TGTGCCAGCAGCTTCTCAGCAGGGTTTGCTAACTATGGCTACACCTTC. Combining the CDR3 with reference TRBV7-9 and TRBJ1-2 gives the whole variable domain DTGVSQNPRHKITKRGQNVTFRCDPISEHNRLYWYRQTLGQGPEFLTYFQNEAQLEKSRLLSDRFSAERPKGSFSTLEIQRTEQGDSAMYLCASSFSAGFANYGYTFGSGTRLTVV.